This T cell receptor (beta chain) is from a study of tumor-infiltrating lymphocytes in primary liver carcinoma. CDR3 size: 14 residues. Germline CDR1 and CDR2: SGHTS and YDEGEE. Both RNA and DNA were isolated together from roughly 20-30 mg of bulk tissue that had not been sorted. The authors made TCR beta cDNA from around 500 ng total RNA with a constant-region primer. Three nested multiplex PCR rounds of slightly modified ARM-PCR generated TCR beta libraries. Forward primers for TRBV1-TRBV30 and a C-beta reverse primer served the first two PCR rounds, at 10 cycles each. TCRdb fed the multiplex PCR reads into MiXCR, producing one record per CDR3 protein. The table lists about 190,000 distinct CDR3 sequences, 85% of them singletons. A note on this clonotype: The junction differs from germline at one of its ends, possibly a read error.

The sequenced material came from tumor tissue from primary liver carcinoma. The clonotype originates from a man between 35 and 55 years old with primary liver carcinoma and hepatitis B virus infection. The genes are TRBV5-8 and TRBJ1-3, with TRBD1 as a possible D gene (5 bases). The CDR3 loop reads CASSLRGIENTIYF. In DNA, the CDR3 is TGTGCCAGCAGCTTGAGGGGAATCGAAAACACAATATATTTT.